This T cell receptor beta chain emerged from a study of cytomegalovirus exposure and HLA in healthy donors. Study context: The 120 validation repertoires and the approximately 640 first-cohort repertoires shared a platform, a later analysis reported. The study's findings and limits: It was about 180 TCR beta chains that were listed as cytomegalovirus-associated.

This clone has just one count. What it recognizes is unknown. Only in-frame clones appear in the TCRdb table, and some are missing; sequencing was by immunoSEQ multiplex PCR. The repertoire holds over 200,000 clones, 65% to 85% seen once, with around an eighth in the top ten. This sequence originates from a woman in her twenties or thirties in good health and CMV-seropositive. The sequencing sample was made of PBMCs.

CDR3 region: CASTPWGLTFKGNLGSGANVLTF. CDR3 in DNA: TGTGCCAGCACCCCCTGGGGCTTGACATTCAAGGGGAACCTAGGCTCTGGGGCCAACGTCCTGACTTTC. The rearrangement uses TRBV28 and TRBJ2-6; D might be TRBD1 (5 bases). The V gene lost 7 bases and the J gene lost 0 bases, with 34 bases spanning the gap. The CDR3 extends over 23 amino acids. Germline assignment: CDR1 MDHEN and CDR2 SYDVKM.